This T cell receptor (beta chain) derives from a study of cytomegalovirus exposure and HLA in healthy donors. The germline CDR1 and CDR2 sequences are MGHRA and YSYEKL. The CDR3 has 17 amino acids. V shed 4 bases and J 5 bases; nucleotides not matched to a gene: 8. On this clone itself: Its matching antigen is unknown.

General observations from the study: Several V segments, TRBV6-2 and TRBV6-3 among them, could not be told apart and were dropped. Most TCR sequences were rare, but some public TCRs occurred in many donors. Reportedly, diagnosis of cytomegalovirus status by the classifier showed high specificity and sensitivity.

Primers included in the PCR were 60 Vbeta and 13 Jbeta primers. This table comes from immunoSEQ multiplex PCR, and its TCRdb copy is limited to in-frame clones, with some not included. Of roughly 150,000 clones in the sample, roughly 79% are singletons; the top ten hold roughly 1.4%. The chain recombines TRBV4-1 with TRBJ2-2; TRBD2 matches at 12 bases. The sequencing input was PBMCs. This TCR came from a man between 40 and 49 years old in good health and CMV-seronegative. The CDR3 loop is CASSRRTSGKTTGELFF. CDR3 DNA sequence: TGCGCCAGCAGCCGCCGGACTAGCGGGAAAACGACCGGGGAGCTGTTTTTT.